A selection of T cell receptor beta chains follows, all from one sample in a study of chemoradiotherapy in HPV16-positive cancers. Clones were read by immunoSEQ multiplex PCR, and TCRdb kept only the in-frame ones, dropping some. Here the sample spans 7,700 or so clones, around two thirds being singletons. The sample was taken from a patient who underwent chemoradiotherapy. All receptors derive from a human donor with HPV-associated anogenital cancer. CDR3s include the opening cysteine and the closing phenylalanine or tryptophan. A D gene is named only where the DNA matches it firmly. Expanded clones are given a class, and other clones once, few, many or no size at all.

>TRBD1|TRBJ1-5|NA|TRBV19
CASSVARHRGPYQPQHF
TGTGCCAGTAGTGTCGCCCGCCACAGGGGGCCCTATCAGCCCCAGCATTTT
>NA|TRBJ1-1|NA|TRBV21-1
CASSSRAQGAFF
TGTGCCAGCAGCAGCAGGGCTCAGGGAGCTTTCTTT
>NA|TRBJ1-1|NA|TRBV18
CASSPPSGRKAAEAFF
TGTGCCAGCTCACCACCGAGCGGCAGAAAGGCGGCTGAAGCTTTCTTT
>NA|TRBJ1-2|NA|TRBV6-5
CASSYGGRAYYGYTF
TGTGCCAGCAGTTACGGAGGCAGGGCGTACTATGGCTACACCTTC
>NA|TRBJ1-1|NA|TRBV28
CAGARNTEAFF
TGTGCGGGGGCTCGGAACACTGAAGCTTTCTTT
>NA|TRBJ2-5|once|TRBV6-4
CASSDREETQYF
TGTGCCAGCAGTGACAGGGAAGAGACCCAGTACTTC
>NA|TRBJ1-2|NA|TRBV7-2
CASSLRINYGYTF
TGTGCCAGCAGCTTAAGGATTAACTATGGCTACACCTTC
>NA|TRBJ2-1|NA|TRBV4-3
CASSQDHGADQWLYEQFF
TGCGCCAGCAGCCAAGATCATGGGGCCGATCAATGGTTGTATGAGCAGTTCTTC
>NA|TRBJ1-1|NA|TRBV7-8
CASSGEQGVAFF
TGTGCCAGCAGCGGGGAACAGGGAGTAGCTTTCTTT
>TRBD1|TRBJ2-1|NA|TRBV28
CASSQAGTVNNEQFF
TGTGCCAGCAGTCAAGCCGGGACAGTAAACAATGAGCAGTTCTTC
>NA|TRBJ2-5|NA|TRBV18
CASSPKQAVGTQYF
TGTGCCAGCTCACCAAAGCAGGCAGTGGGGACCCAGTACTTC
>NA|TRBJ1-1|NA|TRBV6-1
CASVEAGIGTEAFF
TGTGCCAGCGTGGAAGCAGGGATAGGCACTGAAGCTTTCTTT
>TRBD1|TRBJ1-2|NA|TRBV5-4
CASSRDSGGSGTGGYTF
TGTGCCAGCAGCCGGGACAGCGGTGGATCGGGCACGGGAGGCTACACCTTC
>NA|TRBJ1-3|NA|TRBV11-2
CASSTTGLSGNTIYF
TGTGCCAGCAGCACCACAGGGCTCTCTGGAAACACCATATATTTT
>NA|TRBJ1-2|NA|TRBV10-3
CAISDSGTPNYGYTF
TGTGCCATCAGCGATTCCGGGACCCCTAACTATGGCTACACCTTC
>NA|TRBJ2-7|NA|TRBV7-2
CASTRVAADRREQYF
TGTGCCAGCACCCGGGTAGCGGCGGACAGGAGAGAGCAGTACTTC
>NA|TRBJ1-2|NA|TRBV7-2
CASSSTMQNPYGYTF
TGTGCCAGCAGTTCTACAATGCAAAACCCCTATGGCTACACCTTC
>NA|TRBJ2-6|NA|TRBV25-1
CASSVASVSGANVLTF
TGTGCCAGCAGTGTTGCCAGCGTCTCTGGGGCCAACGTCCTGACTTTC
>NA|TRBJ1-2|NA|TRBV6-1
CASSIVQGSNYGYTF
TGTGCCAGCAGTATAGTACAGGGTTCCAACTATGGCTACACCTTC